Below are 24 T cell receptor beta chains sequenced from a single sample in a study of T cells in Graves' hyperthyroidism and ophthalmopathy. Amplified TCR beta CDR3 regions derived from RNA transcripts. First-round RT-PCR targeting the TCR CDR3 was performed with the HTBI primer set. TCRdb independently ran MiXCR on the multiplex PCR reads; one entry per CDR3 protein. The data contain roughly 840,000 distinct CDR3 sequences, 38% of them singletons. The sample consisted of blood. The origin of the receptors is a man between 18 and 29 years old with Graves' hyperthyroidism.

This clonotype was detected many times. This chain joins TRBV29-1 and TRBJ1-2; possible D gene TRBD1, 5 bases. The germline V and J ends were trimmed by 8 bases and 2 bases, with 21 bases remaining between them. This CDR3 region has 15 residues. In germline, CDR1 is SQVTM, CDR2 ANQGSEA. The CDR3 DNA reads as TGCAGCCGAAAGAGTGGAGGCCAGGGAAACTATGGCTACACCTTC. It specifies CSRKSGGQGNYGYTF.

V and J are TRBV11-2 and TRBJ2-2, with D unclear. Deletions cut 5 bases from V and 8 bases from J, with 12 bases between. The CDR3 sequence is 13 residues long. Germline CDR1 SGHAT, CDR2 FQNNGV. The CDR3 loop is CASSLHELGELFF. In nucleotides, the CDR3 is TGTGCCAGCAGCCTACACGAGTTGGGGGAGCTGTTTTTT.

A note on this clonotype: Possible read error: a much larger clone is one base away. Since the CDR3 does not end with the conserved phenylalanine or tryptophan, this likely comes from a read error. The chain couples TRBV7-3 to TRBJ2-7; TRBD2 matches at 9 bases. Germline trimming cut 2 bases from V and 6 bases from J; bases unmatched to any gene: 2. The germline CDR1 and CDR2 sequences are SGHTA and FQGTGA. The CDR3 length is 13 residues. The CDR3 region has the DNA TGTGCCAGCAGCTTACAACTAGCGGGCGAGCAGTACCTC. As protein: CASSLQLAGEQYL.

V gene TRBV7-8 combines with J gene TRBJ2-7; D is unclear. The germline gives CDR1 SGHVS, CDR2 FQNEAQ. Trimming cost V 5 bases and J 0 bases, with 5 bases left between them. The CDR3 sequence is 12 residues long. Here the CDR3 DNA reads TGTGCCAGCAGCGTTTACTCCTACGAGCAGTACTTC. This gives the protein CASSVYSYEQYF.

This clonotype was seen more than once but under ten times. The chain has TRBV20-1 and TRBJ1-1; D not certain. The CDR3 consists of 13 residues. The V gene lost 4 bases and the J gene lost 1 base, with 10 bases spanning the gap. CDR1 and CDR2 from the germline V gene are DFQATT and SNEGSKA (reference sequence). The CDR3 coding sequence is TGCAGTGCTATACGCGGGCAGAACACTGAAGCTTTCTTT. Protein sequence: CSAIRGQNTEAFF.

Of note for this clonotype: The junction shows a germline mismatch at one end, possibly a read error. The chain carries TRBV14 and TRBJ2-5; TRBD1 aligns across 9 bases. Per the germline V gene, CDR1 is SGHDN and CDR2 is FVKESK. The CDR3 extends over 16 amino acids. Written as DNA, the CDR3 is TGTGCCAGCAGCCCGCGTGGGACAGGGAACCAAGAGTCCCAGTACTTC. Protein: CASSPRGTGNQESQYF.

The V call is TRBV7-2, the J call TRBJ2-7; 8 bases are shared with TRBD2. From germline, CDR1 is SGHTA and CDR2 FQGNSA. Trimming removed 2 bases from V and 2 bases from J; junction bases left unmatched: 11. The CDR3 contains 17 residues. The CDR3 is CASSLRHLAGPTYEQYF. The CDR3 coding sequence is TGTGCCAGCAGCTTACGGCACCTAGCGGGCCCCACCTACGAGCAGTACTTC.

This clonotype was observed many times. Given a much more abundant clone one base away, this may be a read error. The CDR3, as DNA: TGCAGCGCTGGACGGAAGAACACTGAAGCTTTCTTT. Encoded protein: CSAGRKNTEAFF. The genes are TRBV29-1 and TRBJ1-1; D gene uncertain. Trimming cost V 7 bases and J 1 base, with 10 bases left between them. The CDR3 loop spans 12 amino acids. Germline V gene data show CDR1 as SQVTM and CDR2 as ANQGSEA.

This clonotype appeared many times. The CDR3 bases are TGTGCCAGCAGGACGACTAGCGGGTACCAAGAGACCCAGTACTTC. This codes for CASRTTSGYQETQYF. The gene calls are TRBV7-9 and TRBJ2-5; the match to TRBD2 covers 10 bases. Germline trimming cut 6 bases from V and 0 bases from J; bases unmatched to any gene: 4. The CDR3 spans 15 residues. From germline, CDR1 is SEHNR and CDR2 FQNEAQ (reference sequence).

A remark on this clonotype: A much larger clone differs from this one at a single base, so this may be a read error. Here the CDR3 reads CTISESFGRLIEAFF. CDR3 DNA: TGTACCATCAGTGAGTCGTTCGGCAGACTCATTGAAGCTTTCTTT. This chain joins TRBV10-3 and TRBJ1-1; no clear D gene. CDR1 and CDR2 from the germline V gene are ENHRY and SYGVKD. The CDR3 totals 15 residues.

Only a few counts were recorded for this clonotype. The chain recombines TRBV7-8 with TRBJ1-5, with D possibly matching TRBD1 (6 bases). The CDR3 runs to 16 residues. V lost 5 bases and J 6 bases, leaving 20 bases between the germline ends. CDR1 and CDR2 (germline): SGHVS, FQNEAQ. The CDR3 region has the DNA TGTGCCAGCAGCCCCCTTAGGGGGGGAAAAGGTCAGCCCCAGCATTTT. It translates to CASSPLRGGKGQPQHF.

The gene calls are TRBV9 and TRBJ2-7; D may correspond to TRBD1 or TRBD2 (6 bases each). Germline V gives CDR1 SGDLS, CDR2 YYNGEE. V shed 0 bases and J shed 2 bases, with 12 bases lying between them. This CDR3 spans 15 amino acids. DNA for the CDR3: TGTGCCAGCAGCGTAGAGGGGGACTTTACCTACGAGCAGTACTTC. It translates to CASSVEGDFTYEQYF.

CDR3 sequence: CASRDRAGGANVLTF. In DNA form, the CDR3 reads TGTGCCAGCAGGGACAGGGCTGGGGGGGCCAACGTCCTGACTTTC. The chain uses TRBV6-1 and TRBJ2-6, with 8 nucleotides matching TRBD1. Germline assignment: CDR1 MNHNS and CDR2 SASEGT. The CDR3 spans 15 residues. Trimming took 6 bases from V and 4 from J; bases not matched to a gene: 5.

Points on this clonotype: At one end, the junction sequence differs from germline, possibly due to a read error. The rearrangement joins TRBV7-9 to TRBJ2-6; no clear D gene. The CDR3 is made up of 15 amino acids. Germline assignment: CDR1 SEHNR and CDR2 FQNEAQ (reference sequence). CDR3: CATSLRLSGANVLTF. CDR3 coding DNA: TGTGCCACCAGCTTACGCCTCTCTGGGGCCAACGTCCTGACTTTC.

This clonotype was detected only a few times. The CDR3 protein is CASRREPQPEAFF. In nucleotides, the CDR3 is TGTGCCAGCAGGCGAGAGCCCCAACCCGAAGCTTTCTTT. V and J are TRBV12-3 or TRBV12-4 and TRBJ1-1; D gene uncertain. The ends were cut back, 6 bases at V and 8 bases at J, with 16 bases in the middle. CDR3 size: 13 residues.

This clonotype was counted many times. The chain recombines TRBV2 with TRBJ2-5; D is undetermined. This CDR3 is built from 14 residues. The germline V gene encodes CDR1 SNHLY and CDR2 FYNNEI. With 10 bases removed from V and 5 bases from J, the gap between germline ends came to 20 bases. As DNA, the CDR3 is TGTGCCATCCCAAGAGACTCGGGCCGGGAGACCCAGTACTTC. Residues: CAIPRDSGRETQYF.

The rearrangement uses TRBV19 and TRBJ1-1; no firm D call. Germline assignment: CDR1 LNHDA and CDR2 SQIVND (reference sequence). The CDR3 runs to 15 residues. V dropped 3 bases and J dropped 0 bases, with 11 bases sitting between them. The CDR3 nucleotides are TGTGCCAGTAGTATGAAGGTTATAATGAACACTGAAGCTTTCTTT. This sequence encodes CASSMKVIMNTEAFF.

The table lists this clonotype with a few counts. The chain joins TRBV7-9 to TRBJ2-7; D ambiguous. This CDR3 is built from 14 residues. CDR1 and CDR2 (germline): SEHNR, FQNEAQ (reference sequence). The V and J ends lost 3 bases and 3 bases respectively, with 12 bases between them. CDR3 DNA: TGTGCCAGCAGCTTGTCCTCCCTCCTCTACGAGCAGTACTTC. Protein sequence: CASSLSSLLYEQYF.

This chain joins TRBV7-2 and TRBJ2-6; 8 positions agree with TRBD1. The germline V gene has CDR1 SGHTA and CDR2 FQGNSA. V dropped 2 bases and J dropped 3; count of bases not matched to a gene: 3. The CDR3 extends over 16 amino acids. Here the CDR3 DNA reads TGTGCCAGCAGCTTACAGGGGGCTGGTGGGGCCAACGTCCTGACTTTC. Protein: CASSLQGAGGANVLTF.

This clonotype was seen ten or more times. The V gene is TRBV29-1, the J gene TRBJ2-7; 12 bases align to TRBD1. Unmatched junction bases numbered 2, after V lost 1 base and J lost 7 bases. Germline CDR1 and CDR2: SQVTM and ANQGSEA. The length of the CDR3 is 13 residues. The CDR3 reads CSVEGDRGPEQYF. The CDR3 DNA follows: TGCAGCGTTGAAGGGGACAGGGGGCCGGAGCAGTACTTC.

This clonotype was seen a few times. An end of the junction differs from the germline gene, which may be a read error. In DNA form, the CDR3 reads TGCGCCAGCAGCTCAACTCAACGCTCTGGAAACACCATATATTTT. It codes for CASSSTQRSGNTIYF. The genes are TRBV7-2 and TRBJ1-3; D remains ambiguous. Germline-derived CDR1 and CDR2 are SGHTA and FQGNSA. The CDR3 covers 15 residues.

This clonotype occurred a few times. CDR3 in DNA: TGCAGTGCTAGCGACCGCGGCGGGGGCAGGAACACTGAAGCTTTCTTT. Translated, it gives CSASDRGGGRNTEAFF. The chain employs TRBV20-1 and TRBJ1-1; a weak D match, TRBD1 (6 bases). The CDR3 loop spans 16 amino acids. V was trimmed by 3 bases and J by 1 base, leaving 18 bases between them. Per the germline V gene, CDR1 is DFQATT and CDR2 is SNEGSKA (reference sequence).

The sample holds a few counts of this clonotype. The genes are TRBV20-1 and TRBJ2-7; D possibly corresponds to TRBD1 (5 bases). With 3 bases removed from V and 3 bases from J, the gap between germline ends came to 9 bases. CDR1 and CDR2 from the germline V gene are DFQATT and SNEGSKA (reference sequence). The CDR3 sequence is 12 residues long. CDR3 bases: TGCAGTGCTAGGACAGAGTTCTACGAGCAGTACTTC. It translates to CSARTEFYEQYF.

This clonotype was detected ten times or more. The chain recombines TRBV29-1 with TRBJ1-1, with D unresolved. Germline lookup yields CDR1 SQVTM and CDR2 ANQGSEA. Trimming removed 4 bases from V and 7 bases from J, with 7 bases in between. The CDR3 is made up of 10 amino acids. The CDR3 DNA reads TGCAGCGTTGGGCCAGTTGAAGCTTTCTTT. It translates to CSVGPVEAFF.